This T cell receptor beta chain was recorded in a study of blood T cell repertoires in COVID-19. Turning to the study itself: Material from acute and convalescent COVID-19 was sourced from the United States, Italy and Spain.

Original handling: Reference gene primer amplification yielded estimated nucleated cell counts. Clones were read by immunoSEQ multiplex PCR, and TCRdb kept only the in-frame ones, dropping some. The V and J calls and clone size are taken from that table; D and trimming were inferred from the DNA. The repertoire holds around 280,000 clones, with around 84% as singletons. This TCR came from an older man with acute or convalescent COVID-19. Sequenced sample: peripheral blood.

CDR3 residues: CASSIIGTGLVRPQHF. CDR3 DNA sequence: TGTGCCAGTAGTATTATCGGGACAGGGTTAGTAAGGCCCCAGCATTTT. The V gene is TRBV19, the J gene TRBJ1-5, with 9 nucleotides matching TRBD1. V dropped 3 bases and J dropped 9; count of bases not matched to a gene: 12. This CDR3 contains 16 residues. The germline gives CDR1 LNHDA, CDR2 SQIVND (reference sequence). Full variable domain (missing parts from reference TRBV19 and TRBJ1-5): DGGITQSPKYLFRKEGQNVTLSCEQNLNHDAMYWYRQDPGQGLRLIYYSQIVNDFQKGDIAEGYSVSREKKESFPLTVTSAQKNPTAFYLCASSIIGTGLVRPQHFGDGTRLSIL.